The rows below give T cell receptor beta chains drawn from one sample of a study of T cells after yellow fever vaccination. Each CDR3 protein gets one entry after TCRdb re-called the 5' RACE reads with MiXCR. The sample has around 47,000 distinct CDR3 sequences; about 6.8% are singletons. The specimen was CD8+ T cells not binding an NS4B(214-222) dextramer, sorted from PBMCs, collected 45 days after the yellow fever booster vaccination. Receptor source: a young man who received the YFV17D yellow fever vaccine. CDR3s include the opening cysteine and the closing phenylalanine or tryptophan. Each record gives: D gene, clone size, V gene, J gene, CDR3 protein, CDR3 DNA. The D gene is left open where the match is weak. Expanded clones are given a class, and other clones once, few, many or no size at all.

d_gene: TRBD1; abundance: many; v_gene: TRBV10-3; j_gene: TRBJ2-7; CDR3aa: CAISDPGQGPHEQYF; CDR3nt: TGTGCCATCAGTGACCCGGGACAGGGTCCACACGAGCAGTACTTC
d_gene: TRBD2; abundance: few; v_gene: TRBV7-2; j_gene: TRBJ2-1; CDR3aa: CASSLVGTSGYNEQFF; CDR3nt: TGTGCCAGCAGCTTAGTTGGGACTAGCGGATACAATGAGCAGTTCTTC
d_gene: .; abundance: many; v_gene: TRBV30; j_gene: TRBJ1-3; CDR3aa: CAWSVGVEGNTIYF; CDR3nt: TGTGCCTGGAGTGTGGGGGTAGAGGGAAACACCATATATTTT
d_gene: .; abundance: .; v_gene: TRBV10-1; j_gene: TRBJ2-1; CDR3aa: CASSAGVGNEQFF; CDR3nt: TGCGCCAGCAGTGCGGGAGTCGGGAATGAGCAGTTCTTC
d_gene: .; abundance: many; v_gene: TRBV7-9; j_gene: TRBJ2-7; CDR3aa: CASSLVVGYEQYF; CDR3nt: TGTGCCAGCAGCTTAGTTGTGGGCTACGAGCAGTACTTC
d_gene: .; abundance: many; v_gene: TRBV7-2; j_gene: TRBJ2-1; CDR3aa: CASSHSPIYNEQFF; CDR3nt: TGTGCCAGCAGCCACTCCCCGATTTACAATGAGCAGTTCTTC
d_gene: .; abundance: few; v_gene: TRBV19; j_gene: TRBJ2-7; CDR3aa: CASRDGLEQYF; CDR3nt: TGTGCCAGCCGCGACGGGCTCGAGCAGTACTTC
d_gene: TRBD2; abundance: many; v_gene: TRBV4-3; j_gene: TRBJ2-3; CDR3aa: CASSQGLAGARHRNTQYF; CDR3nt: TGCGCCAGCAGCCAAGGACTAGCGGGGGCCCGACACAGGAATACGCAGTATTTT
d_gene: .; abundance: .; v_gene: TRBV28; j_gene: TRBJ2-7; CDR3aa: CASHPGHSGYEQYF; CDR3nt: TGTGCCAGCCATCCGGGACATAGTGGGTACGAGCAGTACTTC
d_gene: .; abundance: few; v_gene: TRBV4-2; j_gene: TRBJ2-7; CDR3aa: CASSQDLGGTLAKEQYF; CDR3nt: TGTGCCAGCAGCCAAGATCTGGGGGGCACCCTGGCGAAGGAGCAGTACTTC
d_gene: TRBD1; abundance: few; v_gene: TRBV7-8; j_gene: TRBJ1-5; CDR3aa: CASSPGSQGGWPQHF; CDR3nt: TGTGCCAGCAGCCCGGGTAGCCAGGGGGGATGGCCCCAGCATTTT
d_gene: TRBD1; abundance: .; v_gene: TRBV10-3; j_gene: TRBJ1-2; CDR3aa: CAISESANQGGLYGYTF; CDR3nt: TGTGCCATCAGTGAGTCGGCCAACCAGGGGGGCCTCTATGGCTACACCTTC
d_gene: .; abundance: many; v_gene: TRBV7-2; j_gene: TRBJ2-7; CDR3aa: CASSFPGANYEQYF; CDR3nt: TGTGCCAGCAGCTTTCCAGGGGCGAATTACGAGCAGTACTTC
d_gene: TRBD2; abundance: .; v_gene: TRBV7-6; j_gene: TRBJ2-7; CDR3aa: CASSLAGGPNEQYF; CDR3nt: TGTGCCAGCAGCTTAGCGGGAGGGCCTAACGAGCAGTACTTC
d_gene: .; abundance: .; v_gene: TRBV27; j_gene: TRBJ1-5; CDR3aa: CASSSPGQSNQPQHF; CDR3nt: TGTGCCAGCAGTTCCCCCGGACAGTCAAATCAGCCCCAGCATTTT
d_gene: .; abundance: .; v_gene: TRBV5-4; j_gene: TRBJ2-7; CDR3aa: CASSFMGETPRGEQYF; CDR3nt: TGTGCCAGCAGCTTTATGGGGGAGACGCCTAGGGGGGAGCAGTACTTC
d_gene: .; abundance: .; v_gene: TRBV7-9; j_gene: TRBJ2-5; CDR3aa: CASSLAGGTQETQYF; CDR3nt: TGTGCCAGCAGCTTAGCGGGCGGGACCCAAGAGACCCAGTACTTC
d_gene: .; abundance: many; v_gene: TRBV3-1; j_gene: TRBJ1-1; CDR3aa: CASSHGTGTITEAFF; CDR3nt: TGTGCCAGCAGCCACGGAACAGGGACGATTACTGAAGCTTTCTTT
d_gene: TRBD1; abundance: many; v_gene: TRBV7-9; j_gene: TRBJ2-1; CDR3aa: CASSLVGQGANEQFF; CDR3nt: TGTGCCAGCAGCTTGGTGGGACAGGGCGCCAATGAGCAGTTCTTC
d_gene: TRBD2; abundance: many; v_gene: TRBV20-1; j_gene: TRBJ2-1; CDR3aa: CSANPTGGRVVYNEQFF; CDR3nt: TGCAGTGCTAACCCTACCGGCGGGAGGGTCGTTTACAATGAGCAGTTCTTC
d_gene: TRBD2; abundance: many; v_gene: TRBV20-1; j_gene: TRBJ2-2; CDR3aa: CSATGLAVPGELFF; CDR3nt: TGCAGTGCTACGGGACTAGCGGTCCCCGGGGAGCTGTTTTTT
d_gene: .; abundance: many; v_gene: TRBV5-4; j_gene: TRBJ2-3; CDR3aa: CASSLWTASTDTQYF; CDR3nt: TGTGCCAGCAGCTTATGGACGGCTAGCACAGATACGCAGTATTTT
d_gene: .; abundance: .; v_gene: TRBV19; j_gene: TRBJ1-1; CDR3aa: CASSIDESLGAFF; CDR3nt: TGTGCCAGTAGTATAGATGAGAGCCTAGGAGCTTTCTTT
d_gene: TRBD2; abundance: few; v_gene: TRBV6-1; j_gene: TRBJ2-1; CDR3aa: CASSEALRSGRTGEQFF; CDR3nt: TGTGCCAGCAGTGAAGCGCTTCGGAGCGGGAGGACCGGTGAGCAGTTCTTC
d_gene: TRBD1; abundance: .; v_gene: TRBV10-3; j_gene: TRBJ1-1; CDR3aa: CAISRRDRVEEAFF; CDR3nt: TGTGCCATCAGCCGCCGGGACAGGGTCGAGGAAGCTTTCTTT
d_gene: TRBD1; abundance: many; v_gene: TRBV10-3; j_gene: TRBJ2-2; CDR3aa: CAISDDAGGAAGELFF; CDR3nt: TGTGCCATCAGTGATGACGCAGGGGGCGCTGCCGGGGAGCTGTTTTTT
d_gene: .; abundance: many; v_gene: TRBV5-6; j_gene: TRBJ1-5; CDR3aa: CASSLEGSGRVQPQHF; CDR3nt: TGTGCCAGCAGCTTGGAGGGGTCTGGGAGGGTTCAGCCCCAGCATTTT
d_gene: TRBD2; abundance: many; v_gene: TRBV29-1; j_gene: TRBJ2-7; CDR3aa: CSVGDSGTYEQYF; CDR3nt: TGCAGCGTTGGTGATAGCGGGACTTACGAGCAGTACTTC
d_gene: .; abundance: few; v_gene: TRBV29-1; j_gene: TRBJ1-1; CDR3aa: CSVEHGGTEAFF; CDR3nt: TGCAGCGTTGAACACGGGGGAACTGAAGCTTTCTTT
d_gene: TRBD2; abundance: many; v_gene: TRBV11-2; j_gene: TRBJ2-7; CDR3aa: CASSFGTSGTYEQYF; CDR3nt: TGTGCCAGCAGCTTCGGGACTAGCGGCACCTACGAGCAGTACTTC
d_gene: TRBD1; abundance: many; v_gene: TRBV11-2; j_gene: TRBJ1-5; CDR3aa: CASSQGQGDQPQHF; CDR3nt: TGTGCCAGCAGCCAGGGACAGGGAGATCAGCCCCAGCATTTT
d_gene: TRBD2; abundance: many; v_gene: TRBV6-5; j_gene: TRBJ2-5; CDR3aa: CATATSGSGETQYF; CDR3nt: TGTGCCACCGCGACTAGCGGGAGTGGAGAGACCCAGTACTTC
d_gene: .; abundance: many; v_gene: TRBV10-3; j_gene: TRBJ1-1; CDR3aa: CAISESMNTEAFF; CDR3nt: TGTGCCATCAGTGAGTCGATGAACACTGAAGCTTTCTTT
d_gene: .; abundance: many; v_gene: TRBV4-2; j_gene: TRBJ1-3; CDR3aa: CASSQDLGNTIYF; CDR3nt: TGTGCCAGCAGCCAAGATCTCGGAAACACCATATATTTT
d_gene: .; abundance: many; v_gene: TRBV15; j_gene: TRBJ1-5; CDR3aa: CATSRGHAYSNQPQHF; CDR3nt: TGTGCCACCAGCAGAGGACATGCTTATAGCAATCAGCCCCAGCATTTT
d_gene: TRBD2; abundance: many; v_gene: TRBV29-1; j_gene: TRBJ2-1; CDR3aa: CSVEDRTTSGSAKGNEQFF; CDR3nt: TGCAGCGTTGAAGATCGCACGACTAGCGGGAGTGCTAAGGGCAATGAGCAGTTCTTC
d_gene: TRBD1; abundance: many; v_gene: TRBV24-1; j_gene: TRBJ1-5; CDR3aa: CATSDRTGQDQPQHF; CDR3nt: TGTGCCACCAGTGACCGGACAGGGCAGGATCAGCCCCAGCATTTT
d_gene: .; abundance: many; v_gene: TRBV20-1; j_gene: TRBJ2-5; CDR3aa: CSAYFGGGPQETQYF; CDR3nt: TGCAGTGCGTACTTCGGGGGAGGCCCCCAAGAGACCCAGTACTTC
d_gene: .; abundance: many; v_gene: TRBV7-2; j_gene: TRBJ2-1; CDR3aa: CASSPDWGDEQFF; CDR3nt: TGTGCCAGCAGCCCAGACTGGGGGGATGAGCAGTTCTTC
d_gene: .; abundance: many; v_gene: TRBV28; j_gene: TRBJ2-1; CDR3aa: CASSSSLVAGYNEQFF; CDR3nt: TGTGCCAGCAGTTCATCACTAGTCGCGGGATACAATGAGCAGTTCTTC
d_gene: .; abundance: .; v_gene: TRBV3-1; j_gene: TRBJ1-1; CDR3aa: CAARGGTEAFF; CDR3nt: TGTGCCGCCCGGGGGGGCACTGAAGCTTTCTTT
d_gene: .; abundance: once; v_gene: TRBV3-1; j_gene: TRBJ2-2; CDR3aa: CASCHLYGLTGELFF; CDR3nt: TGTGCCAGCTGCCACCTCTATGGGCTCACCGGGGAGCTGTTTTTT
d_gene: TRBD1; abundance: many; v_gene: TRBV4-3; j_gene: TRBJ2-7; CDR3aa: CASSSHSTGAYEQYF; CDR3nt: TGCGCCAGCAGCTCCCACAGTACAGGGGCCTACGAGCAGTACTTC
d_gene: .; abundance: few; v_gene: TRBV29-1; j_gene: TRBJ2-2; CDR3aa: CSVEEAGPQSNTGELFF; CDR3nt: TGCAGCGTTGAAGAGGCAGGGCCCCAATCAAACACCGGGGAGCTGTTTTTT
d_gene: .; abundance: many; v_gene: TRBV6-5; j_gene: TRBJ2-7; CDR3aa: CASSSERAPYEQYF; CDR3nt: TGTGCCAGCAGTTCAGAGCGGGCCCCCTACGAGCAGTACTTC
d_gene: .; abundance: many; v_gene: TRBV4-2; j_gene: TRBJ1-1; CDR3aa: CASSQDQTGGGTEAFF; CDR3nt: TGTGCCAGCAGCCAAGACCAGACAGGAGGTGGGACTGAAGCTTTCTTT
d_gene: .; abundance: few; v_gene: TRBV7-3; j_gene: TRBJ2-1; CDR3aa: CASSLTNNEQFF; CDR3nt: TGTGCCAGCAGCTTAACGAACAATGAGCAGTTCTTC
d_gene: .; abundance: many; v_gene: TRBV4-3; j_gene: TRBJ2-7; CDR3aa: CASSQTVGIYEQYF; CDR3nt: TGCGCCAGCAGCCAAACAGTGGGTATATACGAGCAGTACTTC
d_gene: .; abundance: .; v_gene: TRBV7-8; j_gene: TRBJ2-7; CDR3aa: CASSLVGVEQYF; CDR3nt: TGTGCCAGCAGCTTAGTGGGTGTCGAGCAGTACTTC
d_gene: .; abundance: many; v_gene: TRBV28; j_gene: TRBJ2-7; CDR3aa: CASSFPAEGTEQYF; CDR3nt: TGTGCCAGCAGTTTTCCCGCAGAGGGGACGGAGCAGTACTTC
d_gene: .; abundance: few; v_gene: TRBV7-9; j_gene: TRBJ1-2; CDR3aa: CASSSGTKSYGYTF; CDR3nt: TGTGCCAGCAGCTCCGGGACTAAAAGTTATGGCTACACCTTC
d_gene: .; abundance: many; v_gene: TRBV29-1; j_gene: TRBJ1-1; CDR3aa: CSVETLNTEAFF; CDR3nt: TGCAGCGTTGAAACGCTGAACACTGAAGCTTTCTTT
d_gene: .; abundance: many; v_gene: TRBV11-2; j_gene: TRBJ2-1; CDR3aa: CASSLYGSGNNEQFF; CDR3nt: TGTGCCAGCAGCTTATACGGGAGTGGAAACAATGAGCAGTTCTTC
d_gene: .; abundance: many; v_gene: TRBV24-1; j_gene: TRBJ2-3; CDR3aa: CATKAAGSDTQYF; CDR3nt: TGTGCCACCAAGGCGGCGGGGTCAGATACGCAGTATTTT